This T cell receptor (beta chain) was profiled in a study of shared clonotypes between healthy human individuals. Study-wide background: Researchers assigned three CD4 naive, three CD4 memory, two CD8 naive and one CD8 memory plate to each donor.

This clone has only a few counts. The antigen remains unidentified. Study-level findings and limits: When naive CD4 clonotypes were compared across several donors, 4% to 6.5% were shared.

Researchers divided each subset's genomic DNA evenly across several immunoSEQ plates. Clones were sequenced by immunoSEQ multiplex PCR, and TCRdb holds only the in-frame ones, with some missing. This table has about a million clones, approximately 80% appearing once. V was clipped by 0 bases and J by 3 bases, with 12 bases between them. Germline loops: CDR1 LGHNA, CDR2 YNFKEQ. The CDR3 covers 15 residues. This receptor was identified in a man aged 18 to 30 in good health. Some clones in this sample may be carry-over from other donors' samples. J is TRBJ2-7 and V is TRBV4-2; a weak D match, TRBD2 (6 bases). Material for sequencing was memory CD4+ T cells from PBMCs. Subset reported: CD45RA-negative fraction. As DNA, the CDR3 is TGTGCCAGCAGCCAAGATTGGCGGGGTCTCTACGAGCAGTACTTC. This translates into CASSQDWRGLYEQYF.